This TCR beta chain is from a study of blood T cell repertoires in COVID-19. Study-wide background: The United States, Italy and Spain supplied acute and convalescent COVID-19 samples. Sample material is recorded as cDNA or gDNA derived from T cells, B-cell-depleted T cells, or PBMCs.

CDR1 is MNHNS, CDR2 SASEGT, per germline. V was cut by 3 bases and J by 0 bases, with 10 bases left in between. The CDR3 loop spans 15 amino acids. The data were produced by immunoSEQ multiplex PCR, yet TCRdb's version contains in-frame clones alone and is incomplete. This table holds some 29,000 clones, roughly 84% found once. The source of this sequence is a man older than 75 with active COVID-19. This rearrangement joins TRBV6-1 to TRBJ2-3, with D tentatively TRBD1 (6 bases). The material sequenced was peripheral blood. The CDR3 here is CASSDGQPSTDTQYF. DNA for the CDR3: TGTGCCAGCAGTGACGGACAGCCTAGCACAGATACGCAGTATTTT.